Shown below are 30 T cell receptor beta chains from a single sample sequenced in a study of PD-1 blockade in mismatch repair-deficient tumors. Using immunoSEQ multiplex PCR, the repertoire was profiled, and TCRdb retains in-frame clones only, with some absent. The sample yields 100,000 to 150,000 clones, around nine tenths seen once. Sequenced material: peripheral blood, taken about 17 months after starting pembrolizumab. All receptors come from an adult with mismatch repair-deficient cancer.

V and J are TRBV13 and TRBJ2-3, with TRBD2 identical over 11 bases. CDR3 length: 15 residues. The germline V gene encodes CDR1 PRHDT and CDR2 FYEKMQ (reference sequence). V lost 4 bases, J lost 5 bases, and 5 bases stayed unmatched. The CDR3 sequence: CASSSRLAGQDTQYF. In nucleotides, the CDR3 is TGTGCCAGCAGCTCTAGACTAGCGGGACAAGATACGCAGTATTTT.

The chain carries TRBV7-8 and TRBJ2-7, with D uncertain. Trimming removed 1 base from V and 2 bases from J, with 18 bases in between. The CDR3 runs to 17 residues. Germline loops: CDR1 SGHVS, CDR2 FQNEAQ. This CDR3 reads CASSLVVQENPPYEQYF. The CDR3 nucleotides are TGTGCCAGCAGCTTAGTGGTCCAGGAAAATCCCCCCTACGAGCAGTACTTC.

The chain combines TRBV19 with TRBJ2-4; the match to TRBD2 covers 12 bases. The CDR3 is made up of 18 amino acids. Trimming cost V 4 bases and J 1 base; bases outside gene matches: 8. The germline CDR1 and CDR2 sequences are LNHDA and SQIVND (reference sequence). The CDR3 spells CASSTVTSGRTAKNIQYF. CDR3 sequence (DNA): TGTGCCAGTAGTACCGTAACTAGCGGGAGGACGGCCAAAAACATTCAGTACTTC.

The J gene is TRBJ2-1, the V gene TRBV5-1, with TRBD1 identical over 11 bases. V lost 7 bases to trimming and J lost 9 bases; unmatched junction nucleotides: 6. Germline V CDR1 and CDR2: SGHRS, YFSETQ. The CDR3 contains 13 residues. This CDR3 is CASLDRGLGEQFF. In DNA, the CDR3 is TGCGCCAGCTTGGACAGGGGGCTCGGTGAGCAGTTCTTC.

This chain uses TRBV27 with TRBJ2-3; TRBD1 is a possible D gene (6 bases). Trimming removed 0 bases from V and 1 base from J, with 8 bases in between. Germline V CDR1 and CDR2: MNHEY, SMNVEV (reference sequence). The CDR3 is 15 residues long. The CDR3 sequence: CASSLSWGRTDTQYF. The CDR3 region has the DNA TGTGCCAGCAGTTTATCCTGGGGGCGCACAGATACGCAGTATTTT.

V usage is TRBV19 and J usage is TRBJ2-7; possible D gene TRBD1, 6 bases. Germline V gene lookup returns CDR1 LNHDA and CDR2 SQIVND (reference sequence). The CDR3 has 11 amino acids. V was pared by 10 bases and J by 2 bases, with 9 bases between. CDR3 nucleotide sequence: TGTGCCACCCGACAGGCCTACGAGCAGTACTTC. Translating it yields CATRQAYEQYF.

The rearrangement uses TRBV4-1 and TRBJ1-4; no clear D gene. The CDR3 runs to 14 residues. Germline-derived CDR1 and CDR2 are MGHRA and YSYEKL. Trimming removed 3 bases at V and 0 bases at J, with 5 bases between. The CDR3 coding sequence is TGCGCCAGCAGCCACGGACCAACTAATGAAAAACTGTTTTTT. This sequence encodes CASSHGPTNEKLFF.

The chain links TRBV6-5 to TRBJ2-2; D is possibly TRBD2 (7 bases). The CDR3 sequence is 14 residues long. The V and J ends lost 7 bases and 4 bases respectively, with 13 bases between them. Germline assignment: CDR1 MNHEY and CDR2 SVGAGI. CDR3 sequence reads: CASNREGGTGELFF. In nucleotides, the CDR3 is TGTGCCAGCAATAGGGAGGGGGGCACCGGGGAGCTGTTTTTT.

This chain connects TRBV6-5 to TRBJ1-2; TRBD1 is a possible D gene (6 bases). Trimming cost V 2 bases and J 2 bases, with 9 bases left between them. Germline lookup yields CDR1 MNHEY and CDR2 SVGAGI. The CDR3 length is 14 residues. The CDR3: CASSYGDTNYGYTF. Written as DNA, the CDR3 is TGTGCCAGCAGTTACGGGGACACCAACTATGGCTACACCTTC.

The chain combines TRBV27 with TRBJ2-1, with D tentatively TRBD2 (5 bases). Per germline, CDR1 MNHEY and CDR2 SMNVEV (reference sequence). The CDR3 is made up of 14 amino acids. Trimming cost V 6 bases and J 9 bases, with 18 bases left between them. CDR3 sequence (DNA): TGTGCCAGCAGGACGGACTTAAAGCGTCGTGAGCAGTTCTTC. Encoded protein: CASRTDLKRREQFF.

The rearrangement joins TRBV7-2 to TRBJ1-5; unclear D gene. V lost 1 base, J lost 8 bases, and 9 bases lay in between. Germline CDR1 reads SGHTA; CDR2 reads FQGNSA. The length of the CDR3 is 13 residues. The CDR3 sequence: CASSLGVKEPQHF. The CDR3 coding sequence is TGTGCCAGCAGCTTAGGGGTAAAGGAGCCCCAGCATTTT.

This clone came up a few times. The chain recombines TRBV30 with TRBJ1-5; possibly TRBD1 for D (6 bases). CDR3 length: 13 residues. Trimming cost V 2 bases and J 5 bases, with 10 bases left between them. Germline values: CDR1 GTSNPN, CDR2 SVGIG (reference sequence). The CDR3 is CAWSLRGDQPQHF. CDR3 DNA sequence: TGTGCCTGGAGTCTAAGGGGGGATCAGCCCCAGCATTTT.

The chain is built from TRBV7-9 and TRBJ1-2; D remains ambiguous. Trimming stripped 1 base from V and 1 base from J, with 7 bases between. Per germline, CDR1 SEHNR and CDR2 FQNEAQ (reference sequence). CDR3 size: 14 residues. The CDR3 DNA reads as TGTGCCAGCAGCTTAGTCGCGGTTAACTATGGCTACACCTTC. Translating it yields CASSLVAVNYGYTF.

This clone appeared a single time. This chain connects TRBV2 to TRBJ1-1, with 8 bases lining up with TRBD1. Trimming at V came to 6 bases and at J to 5 bases, leaving 14 bases not matched to a gene. This CDR3 has 16 residues. Germline V gene lookup returns CDR1 SNHLY and CDR2 FYNNEI. CDR3 residues: CASRVMDRAKRTEAFF. DNA of the CDR3: TGTGCCAGCAGGGTCATGGACAGGGCCAAAAGGACTGAAGCTTTCTTT.

CDR3 region: CASSSPGLGGQGVGNTIYF. The CDR3 coding sequence is TGTGCCAGCAGCTCCCCGGGATTGGGGGGCCAGGGTGTGGGAAACACCATATATTTT. This sequence joins TRBV7-9 and TRBJ1-3; D is possibly TRBD1 (6 bases). The ends were cut back, 4 bases at V and 4 bases at J, with 26 bases in the middle. Germline V gives CDR1 SEHNR, CDR2 FQNEAQ (reference sequence). CDR3 length equals 19 residues. The full variable domain, with the rest looked up from reference TRBV7-9 and TRBJ1-3, is DTGVSQNPRHKITKRGQNVTFRCDPISEHNRLYWYRQTLGQGPEFLTYFQNEAQLEKSRLLSDRFSAERPKGSFSTLEIQRTEQGDSAMYLCASSSPGLGGQGVGNTIYFGEGSWLTVV.

The rearrangement joins TRBV5-1 to TRBJ1-1, with TRBD1 as a possible D gene (6 bases). Germline V gene sequence: CDR1 SGHRS, CDR2 YFSETQ. The CDR3 is 15 residues long. V was trimmed by 0 bases and J by 6 bases, leaving 15 bases between them. The CDR3 spells CASSLGWTVFAEAFF. In DNA form, the CDR3 reads TGCGCCAGCAGCTTGGGATGGACAGTTTTCGCTGAAGCTTTCTTT.

The chain is built from TRBV19 and TRBJ2-2; weak D call: TRBD2 (6 bases). This CDR3 has 15 amino acids. The V and J ends lost 6 bases and 0 bases respectively, with 11 bases between them. CDR1 and CDR2 from the germline V gene are LNHDA and SQIVND (reference sequence). The CDR3 nucleotides read TGTGCCAGTAGGCTGGAGGGTACGAACACCGGGGAGCTGTTTTTT. This translates into CASRLEGTNTGELFF.

V usage is TRBV14 and J usage is TRBJ2-7; 11 nucleotides match TRBD1. The CDR3 contains 18 residues. CDR1 is SGHDN, CDR2 FVKESK, per germline. The junction had 13 bases not matched to a gene; V was cut back by 3 bases and J by 3 bases. CDR3 DNA: TGTGCCAGCAGCCAGGGGACAGGGGGGTACGCGCCGGGCTACGAGCAGTACTTC. It is translated as CASSQGTGGYAPGYEQYF.

The chain employs TRBV19 and TRBJ2-7, with 12 bases matching TRBD2. The CDR3 runs 15 residues. V shed 1 base, J shed 3 bases, and the junction held 1 base outside the gene matches. Looked up from germline, CDR1 is LNHDA and CDR2 is SQIVND (reference sequence). The CDR3 DNA reads as TGTGCCAGTAGTATAGGACTAGCGGGAGTCTACGAGCAGTACTTC. It yields the protein CASSIGLAGVYEQYF.

V usage is TRBV27 and J usage is TRBJ2-7, with a tentative D call TRBD2 (5 bases). The CDR3 covers 15 residues. Germline V gene data show CDR1 as MNHEY and CDR2 as SMNVEV (reference sequence). V lost 5 bases and J lost 4, with 18 bases in between. CDR3 residues: CASSTAQRVGYEQYF. In nucleotides, the CDR3 is TGTGCCAGCAGTACCGCACAGAGGGTCGGGTACGAGCAGTACTTC.

J is TRBJ2-7 and V is TRBV4-3, with D possibly matching TRBD2 (6 bases). The V and J ends lost 1 base and 1 base respectively, with 11 bases between them. Germline-derived CDR1 and CDR2 are LGHNA and YSLEER. This CDR3 spans 15 amino acids. The DNA for the CDR3 is TGCGCCAGCAGCCAAGTCGTAGCGGATTCCTACGAGCAGTACTTC. It specifies CASSQVVADSYEQYF.

V usage is TRBV25-1 and J usage is TRBJ2-6; D unresolved. CDR3 length equals 11 residues. Trimming took off 11 bases at V and 1 base at J, with 3 bases between the two ends. Germline loops: CDR1 MGHDK, CDR2 SYGVNS. The chain's CDR3 is CAASGANVLTF. For the CDR3, the DNA is TGTGCCGCTTCTGGGGCCAACGTCCTGACTTTC.

This clone was detected a few times. This sequence joins TRBV29-1 and TRBJ1-2; D is unresolved. Trimming took off 4 bases at V and 7 bases at J, with 13 bases between the two ends. CDR3 length: 12 residues. Germline V gene sequence: CDR1 SQVTM, CDR2 ANQGSEA. DNA of the CDR3: TGCAGCGTTGTCACGCAGTTGGGTGGCTACACCTTC. This translates into CSVVTQLGGYTF. The full variable domain, its missing parts supplied by reference TRBV29-1 and TRBJ1-2, is SAVISQKPSRDICQRGTSLTIQCQVDSQVTMMFWYRQQPGQSLTLIATANQGSEATYESGFVIDKFPISRPNLTFSTLTVSNMSPEDSSIYLCSVVTQLGGYTFGSGTRLTVV.

The chain combines TRBV10-3 with TRBJ2-7; D uncertain. Looked up from germline, CDR1 is ENHRY and CDR2 is SYGVKD. V lost 5 bases, J lost 2 bases, and 13 bases lay in between. The CDR3 consists of 14 residues. The CDR3 here is CAISQHISPYEQYF. The CDR3 DNA reads as TGTGCCATCAGTCAACACATTTCTCCCTACGAGCAGTACTTC.

The chain couples TRBV7-2 to TRBJ2-1, with D unresolved. Germline loops: CDR1 SGHTA, CDR2 FQGNSA. The CDR3 covers 11 residues. The V end was cut by 5 bases, the J end by 9 bases, with 8 bases between. Here the CDR3 DNA reads TGTGCCAGCAGCCTTCTCGCTGAGCAGTTCTTC. Amino acids: CASSLLAEQFF.

The CDR3 DNA is TGTGCCAGCTCACCACGGACTAGCGGGAGAACAGATACGCAGTATTTT. The encoded protein is CASSPRTSGRTDTQYF. This chain links TRBV18 with TRBJ2-3; 13 bases are shared with TRBD2. Unmatched junction bases numbered 1, after V lost 1 base and J lost 3 bases. This CDR3 region has 16 residues. The germline gives CDR1 KGHSH, CDR2 LQKENI.

The V gene is TRBV4-3, the J gene TRBJ2-2; D gene ambiguous. Trimming took off 1 base at V and 7 bases at J, with 10 bases between the two ends. Germline CDR1 and CDR2: LGHNA and YSLEER. This CDR3 contains 14 residues. Written as DNA, the CDR3 is TGCGCCAGCAGCCAAGGAGTGGGGAACGGGGAGCTGTTTTTT. This translates into CASSQGVGNGELFF.

The chain couples TRBV10-3 to TRBJ2-7; TRBD1 matches at 7 bases. The CDR3 runs 16 residues. Per the germline V gene, CDR1 is ENHRY and CDR2 is SYGVKD. The ends lost 0 bases at V and 3 bases at J; junction bases unmatched: 8. CDR3 sequence: CAISESVWGQNYEQYF. CDR3 DNA: TGTGCCATCAGTGAGTCGGTATGGGGACAGAACTACGAGCAGTACTTC.

The chain is built from TRBV7-3 and TRBJ2-2, with D possibly TRBD1 on 6 matching bases. The germline gives CDR1 SGHTA, CDR2 FQGTGA. Trimming took off 2 bases at V and 7 bases at J, with 23 bases between the two ends. The length of the CDR3 is 18 residues. In nucleotides, the CDR3 is TGTGCCAGCAGCTTAGCAGGTTCGACAGGAACCTTGGGCGGGGAGCTGTTTTTT. It translates to CASSLAGSTGTLGGELFF.

The chain carries TRBV4-3 and TRBJ1-3; 7 positions agree with TRBD1. Germline V lookup: CDR1 LGHNA, CDR2 YSLEER. The CDR3 contains 16 residues. Trimming removed 4 bases from V and 0 bases from J; junction bases left unmatched: 6. CDR3 in DNA: TGCGCCAGCAGCCGGTCCAGGGGGGCCTCTGGAAACACCATATATTTT. This gives the protein CASSRSRGASGNTIYF.